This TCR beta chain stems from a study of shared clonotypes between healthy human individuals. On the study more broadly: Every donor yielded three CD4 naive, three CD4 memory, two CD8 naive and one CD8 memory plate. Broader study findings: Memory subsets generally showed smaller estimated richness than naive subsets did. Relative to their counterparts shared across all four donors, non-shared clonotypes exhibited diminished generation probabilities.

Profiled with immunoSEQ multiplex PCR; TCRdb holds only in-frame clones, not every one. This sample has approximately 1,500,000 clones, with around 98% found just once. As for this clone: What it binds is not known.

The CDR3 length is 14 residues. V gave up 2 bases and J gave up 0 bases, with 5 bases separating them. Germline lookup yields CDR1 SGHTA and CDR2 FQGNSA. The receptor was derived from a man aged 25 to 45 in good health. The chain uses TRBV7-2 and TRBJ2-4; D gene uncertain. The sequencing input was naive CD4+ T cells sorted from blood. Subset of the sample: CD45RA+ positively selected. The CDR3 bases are TGTGCCAGCAGCTTACCGATAGCCAAAAACATTCAGTACTTC. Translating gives CASSLPIAKNIQYF.